Sequencing of this T cell receptor (beta chain) was carried out in a study of blood T cell repertoires in COVID-19. The wider study: Some COVID-19 samples were acute and others convalescent; all came from the United States, Italy and Spain. In each case, the material was cDNA or gDNA derived from T cells, B-cell-depleted T cells, or PBMCs.

CDR1 and CDR2 (germline): SGHNT, YENEEA. The CDR3 covers 15 residues. V lost 3 bases and J 0 bases, leaving 9 bases between the germline ends. Original data processing: Reference gene primers were amplified, and this amplification served to estimate nucleated cell counts. TCRdb keeps only in-frame clones here, not all; method: immunoSEQ multiplex PCR. Clonal size and the V and J genes are those of that table, whereas D and trimming came from the DNA. The sample includes approximately 130,000 clones, 75% to 90% of them seen just once. The V gene is TRBV11-3, the J gene TRBJ2-1, with D tentatively TRBD1 (6 bases). Specimen: peripheral blood. The sequence was obtained from a human donor in a cohort sampled during active COVID-19. CDR3 residues: CASSLTGSSYNEQFF. CDR3 coding DNA: TGTGCCAGCAGCTTGACAGGTAGCTCCTACAATGAGCAGTTCTTC.